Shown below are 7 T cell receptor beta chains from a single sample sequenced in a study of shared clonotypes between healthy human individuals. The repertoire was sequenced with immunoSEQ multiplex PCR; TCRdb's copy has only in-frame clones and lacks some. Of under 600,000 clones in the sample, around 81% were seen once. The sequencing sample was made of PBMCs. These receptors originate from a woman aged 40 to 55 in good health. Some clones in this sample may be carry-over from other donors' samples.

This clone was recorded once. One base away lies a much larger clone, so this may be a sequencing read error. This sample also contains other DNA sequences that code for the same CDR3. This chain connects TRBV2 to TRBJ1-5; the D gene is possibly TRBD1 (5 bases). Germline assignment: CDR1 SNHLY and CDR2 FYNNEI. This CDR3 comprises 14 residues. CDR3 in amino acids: CASSEAGLNQPQHF. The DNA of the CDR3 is TGTGCCAGCAGTGAAGCGGGACTAAATCAGCCCCAACATTTT.

In DNA form, the CDR3 reads TGTGCCAGCGTCCCGAACAGGGGTTATCAGCCCCAGCATTTT. Encoded protein: CASVPNRGYQPQHF. The V and J genes are TRBV6-1 and TRBJ1-5; 7 nucleotides line up with TRBD1. Germline assignment: CDR1 MNHNS and CDR2 SASEGT. This CDR3 has 14 residues. Trimming at V came to 8 bases and at J to 5 bases, leaving 9 bases not matched to a gene.

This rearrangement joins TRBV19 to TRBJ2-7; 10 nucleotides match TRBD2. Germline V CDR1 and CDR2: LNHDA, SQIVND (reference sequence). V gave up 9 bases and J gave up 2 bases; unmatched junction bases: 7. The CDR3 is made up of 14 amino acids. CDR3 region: CASSLAGVPYEQYF. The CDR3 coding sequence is TGTGCCAGCTCCCTAGCGGGAGTCCCCTACGAGCAGTACTTC.

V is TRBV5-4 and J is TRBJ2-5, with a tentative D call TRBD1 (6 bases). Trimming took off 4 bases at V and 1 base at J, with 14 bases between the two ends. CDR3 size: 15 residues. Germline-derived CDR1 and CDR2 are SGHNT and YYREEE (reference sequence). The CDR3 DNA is TGTGCCAGCAGCAAACCGGGACAACTCCAAGAGACCCAGTACTTC. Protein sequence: CASSKPGQLQETQYF.

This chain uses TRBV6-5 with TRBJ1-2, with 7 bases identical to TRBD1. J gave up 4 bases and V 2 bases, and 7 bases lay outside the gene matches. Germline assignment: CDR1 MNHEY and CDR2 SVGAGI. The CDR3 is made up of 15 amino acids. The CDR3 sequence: CASSYAGTDPYGYTF. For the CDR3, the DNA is TGTGCCAGCAGTTACGCCGGGACAGACCCCTATGGCTACACCTTC.

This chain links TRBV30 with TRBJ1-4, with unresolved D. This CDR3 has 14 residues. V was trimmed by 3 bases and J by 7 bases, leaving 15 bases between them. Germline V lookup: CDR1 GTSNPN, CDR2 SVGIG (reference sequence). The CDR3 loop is CAWRGPGLGEKLFF. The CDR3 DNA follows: TGTGCCTGGAGAGGGCCGGGTTTGGGTGAAAAACTGTTTTTT. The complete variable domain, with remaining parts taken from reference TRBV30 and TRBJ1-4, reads SQTIHQWPATLVQPVGSPLSLECTVEGTSNPNLYWYRQAAGRGLQLLFYSVGIGQISSEVPQNLSASRPQDRQFILSSKKLLLSDSGFYLCAWRGPGLGEKLFFGSGTQLSVL.

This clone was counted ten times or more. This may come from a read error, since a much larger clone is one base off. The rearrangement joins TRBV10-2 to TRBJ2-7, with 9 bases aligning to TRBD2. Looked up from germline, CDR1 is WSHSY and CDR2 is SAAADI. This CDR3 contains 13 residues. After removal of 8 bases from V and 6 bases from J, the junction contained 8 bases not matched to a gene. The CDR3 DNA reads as TGCGCCAGCCGGGCGGGAGGGCCTTCCGAGCAGTACTTC. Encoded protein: CASRAGGPSEQYF.